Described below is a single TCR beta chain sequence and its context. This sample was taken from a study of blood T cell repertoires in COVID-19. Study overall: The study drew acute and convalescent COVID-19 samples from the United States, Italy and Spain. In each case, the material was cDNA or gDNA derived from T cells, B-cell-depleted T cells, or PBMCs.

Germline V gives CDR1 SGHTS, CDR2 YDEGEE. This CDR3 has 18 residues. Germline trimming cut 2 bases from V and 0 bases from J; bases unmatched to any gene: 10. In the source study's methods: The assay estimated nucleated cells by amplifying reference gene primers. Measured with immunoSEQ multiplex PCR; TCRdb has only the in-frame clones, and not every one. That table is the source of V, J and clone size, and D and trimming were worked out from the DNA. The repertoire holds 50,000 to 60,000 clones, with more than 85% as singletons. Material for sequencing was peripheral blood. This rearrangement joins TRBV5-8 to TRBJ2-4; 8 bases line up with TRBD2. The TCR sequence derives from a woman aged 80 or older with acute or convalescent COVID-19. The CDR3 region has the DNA TGTGCCAGCAGCTTTCGGGGGGGTAACTTCGTAGCCAAAAACATTCAGTACTTC. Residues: CASSFRGGNFVAKNIQYF.